This note documents a single TCR beta chain sequence. The antigen is undetermined. TCRdb's copy holds only in-frame clones and misses some; the assay was immunoSEQ multiplex PCR. The sample lists fewer than 50,000 clones; about 72% were seen once. The source of the sample is a study of cytotoxic CD8 clonotypes in ibrutinib-treated CLL. In the study overall: Mean productive templates were almost 260,000; mean productive rearrangements were about 89,000. Whole-study findings and limits: Sample timing was unmatched between remission and later-progressing patients; lymph nodes unstudied.

Germline-derived CDR1 and CDR2 are KGHSH and LQKENI. V was cut by 4 bases and J by 1 base, with 11 bases left in between. This CDR3 has 15 residues. The genes are TRBV18 and TRBJ1-5; a weak D match, TRBD1 (6 bases). This receptor was obtained from a human donor with chronic lymphocytic leukemia. The sequencing here drew on PBMCs, taken after 12 months of ibrutinib treatment. The CDR3, as DNA: TGTGCCAGCTCACTCTCAGGGGCGAGCAATCAGCCCCAGCATTTT. It yields the protein CASSLSGASNQPQHF. Together with reference TRBV18 and TRBJ1-5, the CDR3 gives the full variable domain: NAGVMQNPRHLVRRRGQEARLRCSPMKGHSHVYWYRQLPEEGLKFMVYLQKENIIDESGMPKERFSAEFPKEGPSILRIQQVVRGDSAAYFCASSLSGASNQPQHFGDGTRLSIL.